This T cell receptor (beta chain) originates from a study of blood T cell repertoires in COVID-19. In the study overall: Researchers got acute and convalescent COVID-19 samples from the United States, Italy and Spain.

J was trimmed by 2 bases and V by 6 bases; bases with no gene match: 12. In germline, CDR1 is LNHDA, CDR2 SQIVND (reference sequence). This CDR3 is built from 17 residues. Data came from immunoSEQ multiplex PCR; TCRdb stores just in-frame clones and leaves some out. In the table there are roughly 120,000 clones, around 84% of which are singletons. The chain employs TRBV19 and TRBJ1-5; 8 nucleotides agree with TRBD1. The sample was peripheral blood. This receptor was taken from a man aged 40-55 years with acute or convalescent COVID-19. The CDR3 spells CASRKYGQGSGNQPQHF. As DNA, the CDR3 is TGTGCCAGTAGAAAATATGGACAGGGCTCGGGCAATCAGCCCCAGCATTTT.